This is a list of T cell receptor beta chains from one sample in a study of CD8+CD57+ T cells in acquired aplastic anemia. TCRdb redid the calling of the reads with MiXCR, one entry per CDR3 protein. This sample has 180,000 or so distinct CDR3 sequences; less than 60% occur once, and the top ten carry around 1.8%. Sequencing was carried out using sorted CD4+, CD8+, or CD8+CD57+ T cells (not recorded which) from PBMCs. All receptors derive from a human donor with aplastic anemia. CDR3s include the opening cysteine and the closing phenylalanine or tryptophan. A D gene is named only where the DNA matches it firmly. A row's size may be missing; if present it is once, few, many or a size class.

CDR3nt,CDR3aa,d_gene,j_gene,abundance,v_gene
TGCAGCGTTTCTAGCGGGGGGAAGGAGACCCAGTACTTC,CSVSSGGKETQYF,TRBD2,TRBJ2-5,.,TRBV29-1
TGTGCCAGTAGGCCTTCGGCGGGGGAGCTGTTTTTT,CASRPSAGELFF,.,TRBJ2-2,many,TRBV19
TGTGCCAGCAGGAACAAGGGACTCGGGAACACCGGGGAGCTGTTTTTT,CASRNKGLGNTGELFF,.,TRBJ2-2,many,TRBV7-9
TGCAGCGTTGAAGCAGCGGGAGGGCCAATGGATACGCAGTATTTT,CSVEAAGGPMDTQYF,TRBD2,TRBJ2-3,.,TRBV29-1
TGTGCCAGTCAGAGGGGGCGGGAGACCCAGTACTTC,CASQRGRETQYF,TRBD1,TRBJ2-5,many,TRBV12-3/TRBV12-4
TGTGCCTGGAGGGCCGGACAGGGGAATGGCTACACCTTC,CAWRAGQGNGYTF,TRBD1,TRBJ1-2,few,TRBV30
TGCAGCGTTGTATTGTTTCAGGGAACAGATACGCAGTATTTT,CSVVLFQGTDTQYF,.,TRBJ2-3,once,TRBV29-1
TGTGCCAGCAGTTTATCAGGGGGACAAGGGAACACTGAAGCTTTCTTT,CASSLSGGQGNTEAFF,TRBD1,TRBJ1-1,many,TRBV12-3/TRBV12-4
TGTGCCAGTAGTAGAACTAGCGGGGGGGTACTAAGCTCCTACAATGAGCAGTTCTTC,CASSRTSGGVLSSYNEQFF,TRBD2,TRBJ2-1,few,TRBV19
TGTGCCAGCAGCCAAGTTTCGGCGAACACCGGGGAGCTGTTTTTT,CASSQVSANTGELFF,.,TRBJ2-2,many,TRBV4-2
TGCAGTGCTAGAGCGGGCCCCTACGAGCAGTACTTC,CSARAGPYEQYF,.,TRBJ2-7,.,TRBV20-1
TGTGCCAGCAGCCCAAACAGTAATGAAAAACTGTTTTTT,CASSPNSNEKLFF,.,TRBJ1-4,many,TRBV7-2
TGTGCCAGCAGCCCCCGGGGACTAGCGGCGAACACCGGGGAGCTGTTTTTT,CASSPRGLAANTGELFF,TRBD2,TRBJ2-2,.,TRBV11-1
TGTGCCAGCAGCGTAGCTACGGGGGGGAACACTGAAGCTTTCTTT,CASSVATGGNTEAFF,.,TRBJ1-1,once,TRBV9
TGTGCCAGTGACCTCCGGGACAGGGGGCGAATTGGGCAGTTCTTC,CASDLRDRGRIGQFF,TRBD1,TRBJ2-1,.,TRBV11-1
TGTGCCAGCAAATCGGGACTAGGCCAAGAGACCCAGTACTTC,CASKSGLGQETQYF,TRBD2,TRBJ2-5,.,TRBV2
TGTGCCAGCAACAAGCGACAGGGGGAGGAGAACACCGGGGAGCTGTTTTTT,CASNKRQGEENTGELFF,TRBD1,TRBJ2-2,.,TRBV14
TGTGCCAGCAGCTTAGCGGGGACCAAAAAGACAGATACGCAGTATTTT,CASSLAGTKKTDTQYF,.,TRBJ2-3,many,TRBV7-2
TGTGCCACCAGTGATAAGGGCAGGTGGGGATCGGGGCAGTATTTT,CATSDKGRWGSGQYF,.,TRBJ2-3,.,TRBV24-1
TGTGCCACCAACAAGCGGGGAGAACAGCCCCAGCATTTT,CATNKRGEQPQHF,.,TRBJ1-5,.,TRBV19
TGTGCCATCAGTACTTGCGGGGCTCCCTACGAGCAGTACTTC,CAISTCGAPYEQYF,.,TRBJ2-7,.,TRBV10-3
TGTGCTAGTATGGGTGTGGAGCAGTTCTTC,CASMGVEQFF,.,TRBJ2-1,once,TRBV12-5
TGCAGCGCTAGAGAGACAGGTCAAGCTAACTATGGCTACACCTTC,CSARETGQANYGYTF,.,TRBJ1-2,.,TRBV20-1
TGTGCCAGCAGGAGTCCACTAGCCTACGAGCAGTACTTC,CASRSPLAYEQYF,.,TRBJ2-7,many,TRBV27
TGTGCCAGTAGCGACAGCTACCAAGAGACCCAGTACTTC,CASSDSYQETQYF,.,TRBJ2-5,many,TRBV19
TGTGCCATCAGTGAGCCCCGGGTTTGGGGAAACATTCAGTACTTC,CAISEPRVWGNIQYF,.,TRBJ2-4,many,TRBV10-3
TGTGCCAGTAGTAAGCCAGGGGCTAACTATGGCTACACCTTC,CASSKPGANYGYTF,.,TRBJ1-2,.,TRBV19
TGTGCCAGCAGAAGGATGTTCATAGGCGATGAGCAGTCCTTC,CASRRMFIGDEQSF,.,TRBJ2-1,.,TRBV2
TGCGCCAGCAGCTACAGACTAGCGGGAGCCTACGAGCAGTACTTC,CASSYRLAGAYEQYF,TRBD2,TRBJ2-7,many,TRBV5-1
TGTGCCAGCAGCTTAGTCGGCCAACCGGATGAGCAGTTCTTC,CASSLVGQPDEQFF,.,TRBJ2-1,.,TRBV11-1
TGTGCCAGCAGTGTAAGACAGGGGGAGTCCCGGACCCTCCACTTT,CASSVRQGESRTLHF,TRBD1,TRBJ1-6,.,TRBV2
TGTGCCAGCAGCGTAGGTGGGGGGACCTACGAGCAGTACTTC,CASSVGGGTYEQYF,.,TRBJ2-7,.,TRBV9
TGTGCCACCATCACTAGCGGAAACTACAATGAGCAGTATTTT,CATITSGNYNEQYF,TRBD2,TRBJ2-3,.,TRBV15
TGTGCCAGCAGTGAATCCTCATGGGTCACTGAAGCTTTCTTT,CASSESSWVTEAFF,.,TRBJ1-1,.,TRBV25-1
TGTCTTACAGGGGGCAAAAACACTGAAGCTTTCTTT,CLTGGKNTEAFF,TRBD1,TRBJ1-1,once,TRBV7-3
TGTGCCAGTACTAGGGGACAGGGTTTGGCCTCTGGGGCCAACGTCCTGACTTTC,CASTRGQGLASGANVLTF,TRBD1,TRBJ2-6,once,TRBV19
TGTGCCAGCAGCCAGGCTAGCGGGGGGGCGGAGACCCAGTACTTC,CASSQASGGAETQYF,TRBD2,TRBJ2-5,many,TRBV14
TGTGCCAGCAGTTACTCGAGCGTTTTGACGAACACTGAAGCTTTCTTT,CASSYSSVLTNTEAFF,.,TRBJ1-1,many,TRBV6-6
TGTGCCACCAGCAGAGATTACAGCTACGAGCAGTACTTC,CATSRDYSYEQYF,.,TRBJ2-7,.,TRBV15
TGCAGCGTTGAAGATCCGTCGCGACGTACAGATACGCAGTATTTT,CSVEDPSRRTDTQYF,.,TRBJ2-3,.,TRBV29-1
TGTGCCAGCAGCTTAGAACCGGGAGGGAACACCATATATTTT,CASSLEPGGNTIYF,.,TRBJ1-3,many,TRBV11-2
TGTGCCACCAGCAGAGGCCAGGGCGTTTTAACTGAGGCTTTCTTT,CATSRGQGVLTEAFF,.,TRBJ1-1,.,TRBV15
TGTGCCAGCAGCCCGACAGAAGACACTGAAGCTTTCTTT,CASSPTEDTEAFF,.,TRBJ1-1,.,TRBV6-2/TRBV6-3
TGTGCCAGCAGTTCGGGCTACACTGAAGCTTTCTTT,CASSSGYTEAFF,.,TRBJ1-1,.,TRBV25-1
TGTGCCAGTAGTGGACAATTTGGGGCCTACGAGCAGTACTTC,CASSGQFGAYEQYF,.,TRBJ2-7,.,TRBV19
TGTGCCAGCAGCTTCCTGGACACCAATTACGAGCAGTACTTC,CASSFLDTNYEQYF,.,TRBJ2-7,few,TRBV7-9
TGTGCCAGCAGCTTAGATCGACAGGTCTATGGCTACACCTTC,CASSLDRQVYGYTF,.,TRBJ1-2,many,TRBV11-2
TGTGCCAGCAGCCCTGAGAGGGGTCGAGAGCAGTACTTC,CASSPERGREQYF,.,TRBJ2-7,.,TRBV7-3